A selection of T cell receptor beta chains follows, all from one sample in a study of blood T cell repertoires in COVID-19. Clones were read by immunoSEQ multiplex PCR, and TCRdb kept only the in-frame ones, dropping some. The table includes roughly 81,000 clones, around 89% detected once. Sample: peripheral blood. These receptors were taken from an older man with active or convalescent COVID-19. Each CDR3 is given without its conserved first and last residue. Some rows mark clone size as missing; the rest say once, few, many or name a class of expanded clone.

TRBV18,TRBJ1-3,NA,ASSPLHPGDTIY
TRBV6-4,TRBJ1-2,NA,ASSSGQGNYGYT
TRBV9,TRBJ2-7,NA,ASSVDGQGSYEQY
TRBV5-8,TRBJ2-3,once,ASSFRQGSYRTDTQY
TRBV30,TRBJ1-2,NA,AWSPDRGNYGYT
TRBV7-2,TRBJ2-7,NA,ASSFQGNEQY
TRBV27,TRBJ1-3,NA,ASSLAGGGPNGNTIY
TRBV27,TRBJ2-7,NA,ASSQGQGLYEQY
TRBV18,TRBJ2-3,NA,ASSRGLAGASGDTQY
TRBV3-1/TRBV3-2,TRBJ1-2,NA,ASSLGQGLGYT
TRBV18,TRBJ2-5,NA,ASSPYQGLETQY
TRBV5-4,TRBJ2-3,NA,ASSPPGYPATGTDTQY
TRBV7-2,TRBJ1-1,NA,ASSLTGGNTEAF
TRBV2,TRBJ1-4,NA,ASNPGDEKLF
TRBV18,TRBJ1-1,NA,ASSPLGGSNTEAF
TRBV20-1,TRBJ1-1,NA,SASFQGTEAF
TRBV5-4,TRBJ1-1,NA,ASSFQGGTEAF
TRBV10-3,TRBJ2-6,NA,AISESMTSGANVLT
TRBV3-1/TRBV3-2,TRBJ1-1,NA,ASSQDHRGTEAF
TRBV6-2/TRBV6-3,TRBJ1-5,NA,ASSYPQYRGGNQPQH
TRBV6-2/TRBV6-3,TRBJ2-7,NA,ASSYGLSGGDEQY
TRBV2,TRBJ1-5,NA,ASSETGEDQPQH
TRBV7-2,TRBJ2-5,NA,ASSFPGEAAKETQY
TRBV19,TRBJ1-1,NA,ASSIEGQHTEAF
TRBV11-2,TRBJ1-2,NA,ASRPGQGIGGYT
TRBV7-9,TRBJ1-4,NA,ASSSPLQVEKLF
TRBV7-9,TRBJ1-1,NA,ASRRGTGTNTEAF
TRBV7-2,TRBJ1-2,NA,ASSQSQGRGSYGYT
TRBV9,TRBJ2-1,NA,ASSSGLAGYRYEQF
TRBV3-1/TRBV3-2,TRBJ1-1,once,ASSVVTGTEAF
TRBV11-2,TRBJ1-2,NA,ASSRAGGYGYT
TRBV6-4,TRBJ1-1,NA,ASSRDRATEAF
TRBV28,TRBJ1-2,NA,ASSKTYGYT
TRBV21-1,TRBJ1-5,NA,ASSRGQGRGNQPQH
TRBV30,TRBJ2-5,NA,AWSRAGGLPSETQY
TRBV24-1,TRBJ1-2,NA,ATSDLRDRGRGYYGYT
TRBV11-1,TRBJ1-1,NA,ASSFGGLSTEAF
TRBV7-2,TRBJ2-1,NA,ASSSRGQGNNEQF
TRBV11-2,TRBJ1-6,NA,ASSFSGTYNSPLH
TRBV4-1,TRBJ1-2,few,ASSQSLGQYGYT
TRBV5-4,TRBJ1-2,NA,ASSTPGHGFVIGYT
TRBV6-6,TRBJ1-1,once,ASSYRGGTEAF
TRBV19,TRBJ1-5,NA,ASSTGTGTQPQH
TRBV11-3,TRBJ2-5,NA,ASSLGAGGETQY
TRBV2,TRBJ1-5,NA,ASSEDRGYQPQH
TRBV5-1,TRBJ2-7,NA,ASSGIDRGYEQY
TRBV29-1,TRBJ1-2,once,SVAGNVGYT
TRBV15,TRBJ2-1,NA,ATSSARESEQF
TRBV3-1/TRBV3-2,TRBJ1-4,NA,ASSLYVNEKLF
TRBV2,TRBJ2-5,NA,ASGVLTSQETQY
TRBV15,TRBJ1-5,NA,ATSRDLGQYDSNQPQH
TRBV30,TRBJ1-2,NA,AWSVGQTGYGYT
TRBV6-5,TRBJ2-7,NA,ASSYNRDSYEQY
TRBV2,TRBJ2-5,NA,ASSGTSGGGVETQY
TRBV19,TRBJ2-3,NA,ASSIVRGDTQY
TRBV27,TRBJ2-5,NA,ASSPQGCQETQY
TRBV11-2,TRBJ2-5,NA,ASSLGHGGSETQY